The 19 T cell receptor beta chains in this list originate from one sample, sequenced in a study of blood T cells in healthy people across ages (dated by TCRdb to between 2015 and 2017). The library was produced with 5' RACE. The instrument was an Illumina HiSeq 2500. The second PCR ran for about 6 to 12 cycles and used a J-beta primer mix along with a sample-barcoded 5' primer. The public reads were reprocessed in TCRdb via fastp at Q25 and MiXCR, keeping in-frame beta chains. Under each unique CDR3 protein, matching rows form one entry showing the most common genes and DNA. The sample table shows over 600,000 distinct CDR3 sequences, and about 56% are seen once. The top ten clonotypes cover around 25% of the sample. Sequencing used blood. All receptors come from a man aged 35-49 years in good health.

This clonotype was observed a handful of times. This chain connects TRBV7-2 to TRBJ2-1, with D perhaps assigned TRBD1 or TRBD2 (5 bases each). The CDR3 is 13 amino acids. Germline lookup yields CDR1 SGHTA and CDR2 FQGNSA. Trimming stripped 0 bases from V and 6 bases from J, with 6 bases between. The CDR3 sequence is CASSLARGNEQFF. CDR3 nucleotides: TGTGCCAGCAGCTTAGCGAGGGGCAATGAGCAGTTCTTC.

With respect to this clonotype: The CDR3 does not close with the conserved phenylalanine or tryptophan, likely indicating a read error. CDR3 nucleotides: TGTGCCAGCAGCTCAAATGGGGACCGGGTCTACGAGCAGTACTCC. Translation: CASSSNGDRVYEQYS. V usage is TRBV7-2 and J usage is TRBJ2-7; D could derive from TRBD1 or TRBD2 (5 bases each). V lost 4 bases and J lost 3, with 16 bases in between. Germline assignment: CDR1 SGHTA and CDR2 FQGNSA. This CDR3 region has 15 residues.

The V gene is TRBV6-2 or TRBV6-3, the J gene TRBJ2-7, with D possibly matching TRBD1 (6 bases). The tail of the sequence fits TRBJ2-5 better, so the J call may be wrong. Germline V lookup: CDR1 MNHEY, CDR2 SVGEGT. This CDR3 has 14 residues. Written as DNA, the CDR3 is TGTGCCAGCCTATCTATGGACACAGGGGAGACCCAGTACTTC. It is translated as CASLSMDTGETQYF.

The rearrangement joins TRBV20-1 to TRBJ1-3; 7 bases align to TRBD1. V dropped 5 bases and J dropped 4; count of bases not matched to a gene: 5. This CDR3 spans 13 amino acids. Germline V CDR1 and CDR2: DFQATT, SNEGSKA (reference sequence). CDR3 coding DNA: TGCAGTGCTGAAGACAGGGCGGGAAACACCATATATTTT. Protein sequence: CSAEDRAGNTIYF.

This clonotype was observed a few times. The CDR3 spells CASRESGAGRYEQYF. CDR3 DNA sequence: TGTGCCAGCAGGGAGTCAGGGGCGGGGAGGTACGAGCAGTACTTC. The rearrangement joins TRBV13 to TRBJ2-7; the D call may be TRBD1 or TRBD2 (6 bases each). Germline V gene lookup returns CDR1 PRHDT and CDR2 FYEKMQ (reference sequence). Trimming took off 6 bases at V and 4 bases at J, with 19 bases between the two ends. The length of the CDR3 is 15 residues.

This sequence joins TRBV11-3 and TRBJ2-1; no definite D call. This CDR3 spans 15 amino acids. Trimming removed 3 bases from V and 2 bases from J, with 11 bases in between. In germline, CDR1 is SGHNT, CDR2 YENEEA. The CDR3 protein is CASSFRATPYNEQFF. CDR3 in DNA: TGTGCCAGCAGCTTCAGAGCGACCCCCTACAATGAGCAGTTCTTC.

This chain uses TRBV5-1 with TRBJ2-4; TRBD2 aligns across 11 bases. Germline CDR1 and CDR2: SGHRS and YFSETQ. J gave up 8 bases and V 5 bases, and 6 bases lay outside the gene matches. The CDR3 totals 14 residues. DNA for the CDR3: TGCGCCAGCAGAACTAGCGGGAGTTCGGACATTCAGTACTTC. It codes for CASRTSGSSDIQYF. The full variable domain, in which reference TRBV5-1 and TRBJ2-4 provide the parts outside the CDR3, is KAGVTQTPRYLIKTRGQQVTLSCSPISGHRSVSWYQQTPGQGLQFLFEYFSETQRNKGNFPGRFSGRQFSNSRSEMNVSTLELGDSALYLCASRTSGSSDIQYFGAGTRLSVL.

The V and J genes are TRBV7-2 and TRBJ2-1, with 11 bases matching TRBD2. Per germline, CDR1 SGHTA and CDR2 FQGNSA. There are 16 residues in the CDR3. J gave up 7 bases and V 5 bases, and 10 bases lay outside the gene matches. CDR3 nucleotides: TGTGCCAGCAGCCGACGGGCTAGCGGGGGGTTAAATGAGCAGTTCTTC. Its translation: CASSRRASGGLNEQFF.

This clonotype was counted only a few times. This chain connects TRBV27 to TRBJ1-2; 8 nucleotides line up with TRBD1. The J segment lost 4 bases and the V segment lost 6 bases, leaving 10 bases of the junction unmatched. Germline loops: CDR1 MNHEY, CDR2 SMNVEV (reference sequence). There are 15 residues in the CDR3. CDR3 protein: CASRETQGAFYGYTF. CDR3 sequence (DNA): TGTGCCAGCAGGGAGACTCAGGGGGCATTCTATGGCTACACCTTC.

The chain carries TRBV3-1 and TRBJ2-5; the match to TRBD2 covers 7 bases. The germline gives CDR1 LGHDT, CDR2 YNNKEL (reference sequence). The CDR3 loop spans 16 amino acids. The junction had 10 bases not matched to a gene; V was cut back by 4 bases and J by 2 bases. CDR3 DNA: TGTGCCAGCAGCCCCCGGGACTACTACAAACAAGAGACCCAGTACTTC. Translating gives CASSPRDYYKQETQYF.

The chain joins TRBV4-2 to TRBJ2-5; 8 nucleotides align to TRBD2. The CDR3 spans 15 residues. Trimming removed 2 bases from V and 1 base from J; junction bases left unmatched: 3. CDR1 is LGHNA, CDR2 YNFKEQ, per germline. The CDR3 is CASSQTGGGQETQYF. The CDR3 coding sequence is TGTGCCAGCAGCCAAACGGGAGGGGGCCAAGAGACCCAGTACTTC.

This chain uses TRBV27 with TRBJ1-2; TRBD1 matches 7 bases. In germline, CDR1 is MNHEY, CDR2 SMNVEV (reference sequence). This CDR3 is built from 12 residues. V lost 7 bases, J lost 8 bases, and 7 bases stayed unmatched. The CDR3: CASKEGAEGYTF. The DNA of the CDR3 is TGTGCCAGCAAAGAGGGGGCGGAAGGCTACACCTTC.

The J gene is TRBJ2-3, the V gene TRBV29-1; D is possibly TRBD1 (5 bases). The germline V gene has CDR1 SQVTM and CDR2 ANQGSEA. The CDR3 extends over 12 amino acids. V dropped 3 bases and J dropped 2 bases, with 6 bases sitting between them. The CDR3 DNA reads TGCAGCGTTGACAGGGCCACAGATACGCAGTATTTT. Translation: CSVDRATDTQYF.

Note on this clonotype: One end of the junction varies from germline; a read error may be responsible. This chain joins TRBV27 and TRBJ1-5; 7 bases agree with TRBD1. The CDR3 covers 17 residues. Per the germline V gene, CDR1 is MNHEY and CDR2 is SMNVEV (reference sequence). The CDR3 sequence: CANSAYPDRVLVQPQHF. For the CDR3, the DNA is TGTGCCAACAGTGCATACCCTGACAGGGTCTTGGTTCAGCCCCAGCATTTT.

The chain couples TRBV4-1 to TRBJ1-5; no clear D. The germline V and J ends were trimmed by 4 bases and 1 base, with 11 bases remaining between them. The CDR3 consists of 15 residues. CDR1 and CDR2 (germline): MGHRA, YSYEKL. The CDR3 bases are TGCGCCAGCAGCCCAAATACAGTGAGCAATCAGCCCCAGCATTTT. Amino acids: CASSPNTVSNQPQHF.

This chain joins TRBV7-3 and TRBJ2-1, with TRBD1 matching over 9 bases. Germline CDR1 SGHTA, CDR2 FQGTGA. The CDR3 totals 17 residues. Trimming took 1 base from V and 5 from J; bases not matched to a gene: 9. The CDR3 here is CASSLISVQGAHNEQFF. The CDR3 region has the DNA TGTGCCAGCAGCTTAATCTCAGTACAGGGGGCTCACAATGAGCAGTTCTTC.

The rearrangement joins TRBV6-5 to TRBJ2-7, with 12 bases that match TRBD2. Germline CDR1 is MNHEY and CDR2 is SVGAGI. CDR3 length equals 15 residues. V was clipped by 5 bases and J by 6 bases; unmatched bases: 8. The CDR3 region is CASSHRTSGKIEQYF. DNA for the CDR3: TGTGCCAGCAGTCACAGGACTAGCGGGAAGATCGAGCAGTACTTC.

V gene TRBV4-2 combines with J gene TRBJ2-2; D gene unclear. The germline V gene has CDR1 LGHNA and CDR2 YNFKEQ. V was shortened by 5 bases and J by 7 bases, with 2 bases between the two germline ends. The CDR3 consists of 10 residues. The CDR3 is CASSNGELFF. The DNA of the CDR3 is TGTGCCAGCAGCAACGGGGAGCTGTTTTTT.

J is TRBJ2-5 and V is TRBV29-1; 11 bases line up with TRBD1. The CDR3 extends over 15 amino acids. Germline V gene sequence: CDR1 SQVTM, CDR2 ANQGSEA. V gave up 6 bases and J gave up 5 bases; unmatched junction bases: 11. The CDR3 region has the DNA TGCAGCGTCGAGACCCAGGACAGGGGGCTTGAGACCCAGTACTTC. This codes for CSVETQDRGLETQYF. The whole variable domain, remainder taken from reference TRBV29-1 and TRBJ2-5, is SAVISQKPSRDICQRGTSLTIQCQVDSQVTMMFWYRQQPGQSLTLIATANQGSEATYESGFVIDKFPISRPNLTFSTLTVSNMSPEDSSIYLCSVETQDRGLETQYFGPGTRLLVL.